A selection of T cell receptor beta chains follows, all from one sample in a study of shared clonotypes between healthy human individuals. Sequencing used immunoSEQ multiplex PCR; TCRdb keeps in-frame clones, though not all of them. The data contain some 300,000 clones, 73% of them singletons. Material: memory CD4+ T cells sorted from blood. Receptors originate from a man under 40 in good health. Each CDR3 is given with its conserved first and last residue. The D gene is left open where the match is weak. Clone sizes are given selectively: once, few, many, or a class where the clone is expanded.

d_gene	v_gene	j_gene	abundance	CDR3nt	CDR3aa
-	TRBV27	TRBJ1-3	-	TGTGCCAGCAGTCCCCGGGCAGGACTTAGCTCTGGAAACACCATATATTTT	CASSPRAGLSSGNTIYF
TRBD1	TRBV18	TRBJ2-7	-	TGTGCCAGCATCGGGACAGGGACCTACGAGCAGTACTTC	CASIGTGTYEQYF
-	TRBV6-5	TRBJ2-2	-	TGTGCCAGCAAACTCGTGCAGGGCCATTTCGGGGAGCTGTTTTTT	CASKLVQGHFGELFF
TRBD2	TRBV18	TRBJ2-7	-	TGTGCCAGCTCACCACTCGGGGAGGGGCAGTACTTC	CASSPLGEGQYF
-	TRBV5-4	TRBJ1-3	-	TGTGCCAGCAGCTTGGATCAGGAACTAAGGGGAAACACCATATATTTT	CASSLDQELRGNTIYF
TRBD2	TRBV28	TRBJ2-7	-	TGTGCCAGCAGGCTTCTAGCGGGAGAAGGGTACGAGCAGTACTTC	CASRLLAGEGYEQYF
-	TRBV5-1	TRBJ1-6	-	TGCGCCAGCAGCGCCTCCCAACAGGCGAATTCACCCCTCCACTTT	CASSASQQANSPLHF
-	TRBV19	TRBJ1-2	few	TGTGCCAGTAGTAACCCTCCGGGACGGACCGCCTATGGCTACACCTTC	CASSNPPGRTAYGYTF
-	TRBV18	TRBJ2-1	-	TGTGCCAGCTCACCACTTGGACGTCGGGGCAATGAGCAGTTCTTC	CASSPLGRRGNEQFF
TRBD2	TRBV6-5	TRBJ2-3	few	TGTGCCAGCAGTTTACGCGGGAGTGGGACAGATACGCAGTATTTT	CASSLRGSGTDTQYF
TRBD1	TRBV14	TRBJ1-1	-	TGTGCCAGCAGCCAGCGGACAGGTCGGGACACTGAAGCTTTCTTT	CASSQRTGRDTEAFF
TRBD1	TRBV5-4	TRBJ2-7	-	TGTGCCAGCAGCTTGGGCGACAGGGGCTACGAGCAGTACTTC	CASSLGDRGYEQYF
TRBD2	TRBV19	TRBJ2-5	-	TGTGCCAGTAGTCCCGGGACTAGCAGACAAGAGACCCAGTACTTC	CASSPGTSRQETQYF
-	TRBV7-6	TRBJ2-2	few	TGTGCCAGCAGCTCCCGGGCCTCCGAGGAGCTGTTTTTT	CASSSRASEELFF
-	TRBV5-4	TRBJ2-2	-	TGTGCCAGCAGCTTGGGGCAGAGCCTCACCGGGGAGCTGTTTTTT	CASSLGQSLTGELFF
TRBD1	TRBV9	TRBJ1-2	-	TGTGCCAGCAGCGTAGGACAGGGATATAACTATGGCTACACCTTC	CASSVGQGYNYGYTF
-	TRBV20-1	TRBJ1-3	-	TGCAGTGCCGCCCGGGGAAACACCATATATTTT	CSAARGNTIYF
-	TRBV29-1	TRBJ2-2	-	TGCAGCGGAACCGGGTCCGCGAACACCGGGGAGCTGTTTTTT	CSGTGSANTGELFF
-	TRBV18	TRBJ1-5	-	TGTGCCAGCTCACCAATGTCGGGGACCCAGCCCCAGCATTTT	CASSPMSGTQPQHF
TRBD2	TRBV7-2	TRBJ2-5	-	TGTGCCAGCAGCTTAGACGGGAGGCCCCAAGAGACCCAGTACTTC	CASSLDGRPQETQYF
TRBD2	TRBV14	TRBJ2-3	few	TGTGCCAGCAGCCCCCTTTCTTGGACTAGCGGGAGTAAGGATACGCAGTATTTT	CASSPLSWTSGSKDTQYF
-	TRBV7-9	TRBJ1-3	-	TGTGCCAGCAGCTTAAACCGGGTGGGTGGAAACACCATATATTTT	CASSLNRVGGNTIYF
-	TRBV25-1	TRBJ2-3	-	TGTGCCAGCAGTGAAGGTGGGTGGACGCAGTATTTT	CASSEGGWTQYF
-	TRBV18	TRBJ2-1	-	TGTGCCAGCTCACCTGACATGTCAGGGGATGAGCAGTTCTTC	CASSPDMSGDEQFF
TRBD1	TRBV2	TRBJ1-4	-	TGTGCCAGCAGAGAACTTGGGACAGCAACTAATGAAAAACTGTTTTTT	CASRELGTATNEKLFF
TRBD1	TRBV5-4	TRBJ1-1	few	TGTGCCAGCAGCGGGACAGGGGGCACTGAAGCTTTCTTT	CASSGTGGTEAFF
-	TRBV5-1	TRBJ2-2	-	TGCGCCAGCAATCCCAGGGGGGACACCGGGGAGCTGTTTTTT	CASNPRGDTGELFF
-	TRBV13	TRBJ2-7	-	TGTGCCAGCAGCCTGATTCAGGGTTTGCAGTACTTC	CASSLIQGLQYF
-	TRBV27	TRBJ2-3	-	TGTGCCAGCAGTTTTAATTTGGGGGGATACACAGATACGCAGTATTTT	CASSFNLGGYTDTQYF
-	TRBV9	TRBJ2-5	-	TGTGCCAGCAGCAATCCGGGACTCCAAAGGGAGACCCAGTACTTC	CASSNPGLQRETQYF
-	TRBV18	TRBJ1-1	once	TGTGCCAGCTCACCTCGTGGGGGTGAAGCTTTCTTT	CASSPRGGEAFF
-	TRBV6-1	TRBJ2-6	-	TGTGCCAGCAGTGGGGAACGAGGCAGCGTTTCTGGGGCCAACGTCCTGACTTTC	CASSGERGSVSGANVLTF
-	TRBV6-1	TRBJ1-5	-	TGTGCCAGCCGGCTGACACTGGTCGGGAATCAGCCCCAGCATTTT	CASRLTLVGNQPQHF
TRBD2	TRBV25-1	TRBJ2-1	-	TGTGCCAGCGGAGGACTAGCGGGAGTAGGGTCCTACAATGAGCAGTTCTTC	CASGGLAGVGSYNEQFF
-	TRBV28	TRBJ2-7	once	TGTGCCAGCTCAAGGGCGTTCTACGAGCAGTACTTC	CASSRAFYEQYF
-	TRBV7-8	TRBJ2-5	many	TGTGCCAGCATCGAGAGACGGGGCGGAGAGACCCAGTACTTC	CASIERRGGETQYF
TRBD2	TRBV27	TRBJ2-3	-	TGTGCCAGCACGCCAGCGGGGGGCACAGATACGCAGTATTTT	CASTPAGGTDTQYF
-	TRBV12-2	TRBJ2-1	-	TGTGCAAGTCGCTTACTTCTGACCCGACGGGATGAGCAGTTCTTC	CASRLLLTRRDEQFF
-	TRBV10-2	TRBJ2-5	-	TGCGCCAGCAGTGAGCCGAGGGACCGATCGAAGGAGACCCAGTACTTC	CASSEPRDRSKETQYF
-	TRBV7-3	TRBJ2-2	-	TGTGCCAGCAGCCCAGACGGCACCGGGGAGCTGTTTTTT	CASSPDGTGELFF
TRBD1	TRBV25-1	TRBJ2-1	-	TGTGCCAGCAGTGGCACCGGGACAGAAAACGAGCAGTTCTTC	CASSGTGTENEQFF
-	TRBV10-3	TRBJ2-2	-	TGTGCCATCAGTGAGAAGGGGACGAGACCGAACACCGGGGAGCTGTTTTTT	CAISEKGTRPNTGELFF
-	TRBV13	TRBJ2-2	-	TGTGCCAGCCAGCACAGGGAGGCAGCCGCCGGGGAGCTGTTTTTT	CASQHREAAAGELFF
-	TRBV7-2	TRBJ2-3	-	TGTGCCAGCAGCCCACCCCCTCCGCGGAATACGCAGTATTTT	CASSPPPPRNTQYF
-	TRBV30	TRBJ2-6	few	TGTGCCTGGATGCGGGGGACAGAGATCTCTGGGGCCAACGTCCTGACTTTC	CAWMRGTEISGANVLTF
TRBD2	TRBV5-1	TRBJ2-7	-	TGCGCCAGCAGCTTGGGCATCTGGACTAGCGGGATCTCCTACGAGCAGTACTTC	CASSLGIWTSGISYEQYF
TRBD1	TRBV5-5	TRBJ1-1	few	TGTGCCAGCAGCAAACTGACACCGGGACAGGGAGGGACGGGCACTGAAGCTTTCTTT	CASSKLTPGQGGTGTEAFF
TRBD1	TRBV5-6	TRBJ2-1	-	TGTGCCAGCAGCTTGGCCCCAGGGGGCGTGGATGAGCAGTTCTTC	CASSLAPGGVDEQFF
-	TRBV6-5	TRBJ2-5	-	TGTGCCAGCGGATCGGATCAAGAGACCCAGTACTTC	CASGSDQETQYF
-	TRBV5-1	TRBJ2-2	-	TGCGCCAGCAGCTTGGCGGGAGACGTCGGGGAGCTGTTTTTT	CASSLAGDVGELFF
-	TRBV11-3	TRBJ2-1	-	TGTGCCAGCAGCTTATACCCCTCCTACAATGAGCAGTTCTTC	CASSLYPSYNEQFF
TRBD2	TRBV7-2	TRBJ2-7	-	TGTGCCAGCAGCTCCCCCCGGAAGCGGGGCCTCTACGAGCAGTACTTC	CASSSPRKRGLYEQYF
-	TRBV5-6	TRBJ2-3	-	TGTGCCAGCAGCTTGCCAGGGTCAGATACGCAGTATTTT	CASSLPGSDTQYF
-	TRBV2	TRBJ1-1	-	TGTGCCAGCAGTGACGGTGGGGTAGGCACTGAAGCTTTCTTT	CASSDGGVGTEAFF